This T cell receptor beta chain derives from a study of T cell responses to AZD1222 COVID-19 vaccine. Combined were second doses at about 4 or about 12 weeks. Trimming at V came to 6 bases and at J to 1 base, leaving 7 bases not matched to a gene. Per the germline V gene, CDR1 is MDHEN and CDR2 is SYDVKM. There are 16 residues in the CDR3. Of note for this clone: What it recognizes is unknown.

Study-level results: Donors in the cohort were predominantly white British and more often female, and clonal diversity was possibly underestimated. There were repertoire samples only from the period after the peak T cell response. The number of AZD1222 recipients seropositive at baseline was only six.

Produced via immunoSEQ multiplex PCR; TCRdb's table is partial and in-frame only. The data show some 86,000 clones, 90% seen once. This TCR derives from an adult who received the AZD1222 COVID-19 vaccine. Sequencing was performed on peripheral blood, taken 28 days after the second AZD1222 dose. The chain recombines TRBV28 with TRBJ2-7; 12 bases agree with TRBD2. The chain's CDR3 is CASRASGGASSYEQYF. Written as DNA, the CDR3 is TGTGCCAGCAGGGCTAGCGGGGGGGCCTCGTCCTACGAGCAGTACTTC.